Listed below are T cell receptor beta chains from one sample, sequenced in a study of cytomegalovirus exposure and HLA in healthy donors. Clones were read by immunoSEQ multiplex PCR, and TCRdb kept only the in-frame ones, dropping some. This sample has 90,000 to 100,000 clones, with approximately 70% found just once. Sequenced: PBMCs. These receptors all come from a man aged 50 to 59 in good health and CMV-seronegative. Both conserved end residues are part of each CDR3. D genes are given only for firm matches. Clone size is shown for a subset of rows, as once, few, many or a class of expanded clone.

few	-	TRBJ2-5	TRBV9	CASSVTEYQETQYF	TGTGCCAGCAGCGTAACAGAGTACCAAGAGACCCAGTACTTC
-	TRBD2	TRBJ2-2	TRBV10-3	CAISDVGGGVTNTGELFF	TGTGCCATCAGTGATGTGGGCGGGGGGGTTACGAACACCGGGGAGCTGTTTTTT
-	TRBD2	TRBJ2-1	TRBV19	CASSADGTTHQFF	TGTGCCAGTAGTGCCGACGGGACTACCCATCAGTTCTTC
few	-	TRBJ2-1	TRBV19	CASSIAGFNEQFF	TGTGCCAGTAGTATAGCGGGGTTTAATGAGCAGTTCTTC
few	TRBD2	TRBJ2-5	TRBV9	CASSPGLAGGGFGETQYF	TGTGCCAGCAGCCCAGGACTAGCGGGGGGTGGTTTCGGAGAGACCCAGTACTTC
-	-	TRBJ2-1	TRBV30	CAWTLTDNSLKQFF	TGTGCCTGGACCCTTACAGATAACAGCCTAAAGCAGTTCTTC
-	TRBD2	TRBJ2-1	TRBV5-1	CASSVGTRTTNEQFF	TGCGCCAGCAGCGTCGGGACTAGAACCACCAATGAGCAGTTCTTC
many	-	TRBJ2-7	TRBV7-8	CASSLARESYEQYF	TGTGCCAGCAGCTTAGCGAGGGAGAGCTACGAGCAGTACTTC
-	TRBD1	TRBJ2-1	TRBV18	CASSGFQEGDSEQFF	TGTGCCAGCTCAGGATTTCAGGAAGGGGACAGTGAGCAGTTCTTC
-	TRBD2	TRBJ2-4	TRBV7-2	CASSPGTSGRVYIQYF	TGTGCCAGCAGCCCCGGGACTAGCGGGAGAGTATACATTCAGTACTTC
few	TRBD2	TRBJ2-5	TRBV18	CASSPGLAGEETQYF	TGTGCCAGCTCACCGGGACTAGCGGGAGAAGAGACCCAGTACTTC
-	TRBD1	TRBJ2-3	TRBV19	CASSSDRGNTQYF	TGTGCCAGTAGTAGTGACAGGGGGAATACGCAGTATTTT
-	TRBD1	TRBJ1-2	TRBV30	CAWSRDRMSYTF	TGTGCCTGGAGTCGGGACAGAATGTCCTACACCTTC
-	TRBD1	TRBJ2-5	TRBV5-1	CASRKSRDREETQYF	TGCGCCAGCAGGAAAAGCCGGGACAGGGAAGAGACCCAGTACTTC
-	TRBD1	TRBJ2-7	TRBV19	CASNGPGQGRHEQYF	TGTGCCAGCAATGGACCGGGACAGGGACGCCACGAGCAGTACTTC
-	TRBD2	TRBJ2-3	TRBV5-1	CASSLGKTGGPTDTQYF	TGCGCCAGCAGCTTGGGTAAAACGGGGGGACCCACAGATACGCAGTATTTT
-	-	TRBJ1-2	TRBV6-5	CASTQGYGYTF	TGTGCCAGCACACAGGGTTATGGCTACACCTTC
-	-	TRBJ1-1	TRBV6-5	CASSTRISTEAFF	TGTGCCAGCAGTACCCGTATCAGCACTGAAGCTTTCTTT
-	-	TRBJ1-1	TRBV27	CASSPTRGDTEAFF	TGTGCCAGCAGCCCCACCCGGGGGGACACTGAAGCTTTCTTT
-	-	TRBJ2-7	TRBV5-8	CASSSDIPIYEQYF	TGTGCCAGCAGCTCGGACATACCGATTTACGAGCAGTACTTC
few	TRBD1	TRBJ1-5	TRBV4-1	CASSQLAGGMNQPQHF	TGCGCCAGCAGCCAACTTGCAGGGGGTATGAATCAGCCCCAGCATTTT
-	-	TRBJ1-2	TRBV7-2	CASSPKAGYGYTF	TGTGCCAGCAGCCCGAAGGCGGGCTATGGCTACACCTTC
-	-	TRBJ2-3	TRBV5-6	CASSLTQGGTDTQYF	TGTGCCAGCAGCTTGACCCAGGGGGGAACAGATACGCAGTATTTT
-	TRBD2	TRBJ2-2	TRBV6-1	CASSVSGGADGELFF	TGTGCCAGCAGTGTCAGCGGGGGGGCCGACGGGGAGCTGTTTTTT
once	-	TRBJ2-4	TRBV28	CASSLWQGSTDIQYF	TGTGCCAGCAGTTTATGGCAGGGGTCTACGGACATTCAGTACTTC
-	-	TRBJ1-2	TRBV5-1	CASSLGAGDHGYTF	TGCGCCAGCAGCTTGGGGGCAGGGGATCATGGCTACACCTTC
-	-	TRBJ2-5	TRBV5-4	CASSLVLQETQYF	TGTGCCAGCAGCTTAGTACTGCAAGAGACCCAGTACTTC
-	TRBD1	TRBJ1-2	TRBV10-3	CAIFPTGGEGYTF	TGTGCCATCTTCCCGACAGGGGGCGAAGGCTACACCTTC
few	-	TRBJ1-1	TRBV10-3	CAISEWETEAFF	TGTGCCATCAGCGAATGGGAGACTGAAGCTTTCTTT
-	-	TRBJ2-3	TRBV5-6	CASSLDLAGTQYF	TGTGCCAGCAGCTTGGACCTTGCGGGTACGCAGTATTTT
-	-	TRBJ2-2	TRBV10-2	CASLRWGDPTNTGELFF	TGCGCCAGCCTACGATGGGGGGACCCGACGAACACCGGGGAGCTGTTTTTT
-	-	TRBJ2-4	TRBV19	CASTRGSGSQNIQYF	TGTGCCAGTACTCGGGGGTCCGGGTCCCAAAACATTCAGTACTTC
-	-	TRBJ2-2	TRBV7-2	CASSLVGLDTGELFF	TGTGCCAGCAGCTTAGTTGGACTCGACACCGGGGAGCTGTTTTTT
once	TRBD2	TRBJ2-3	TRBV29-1	CSAAGTSGVYF	TGCAGCGCAGCCGGGACTAGCGGGGTCTATTTT
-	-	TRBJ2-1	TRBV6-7	CASNRDRPYNEQFF	TGTGCCAGCAACCGCGACAGACCCTACAATGAGCAGTTCTTC
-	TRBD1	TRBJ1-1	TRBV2	CASQSGGGTEAFF	TGTGCCAGTCAATCAGGGGGCGGGACTGAAGCTTTCTTT
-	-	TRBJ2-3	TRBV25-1	CAGSEYAGHNIDTQYF	TGTGCCGGCAGTGAATATGCGGGGCATAATATCGATACGCAGTATTTT
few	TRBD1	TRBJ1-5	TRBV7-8	CASSRGQSIHQPQHF	TGTGCCAGCAGCAGGGGACAGTCTATCCACCAGCCCCAGCATTTT
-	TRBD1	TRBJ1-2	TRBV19	CAIRRGQDLDGYTF	TGTGCCATCCGTCGTGGACAGGATCTGGACGGCTACACCTTC
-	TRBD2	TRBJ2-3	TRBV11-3	CASSLVAGAADTQYF	TGTGCCAGCAGCTTAGTGGCGGGAGCGGCAGATACGCAGTATTTT
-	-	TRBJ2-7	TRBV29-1	CSVGIQGAQYF	TGCAGCGTGGGGATCCAGGGTGCGCAGTACTTC
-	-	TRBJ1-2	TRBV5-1	CASSFSDRFYGYTF	TGCGCCAGCAGCTTCTCCGACAGGTTCTATGGCTACACCTTC